This T cell receptor (beta chain) emerged from a study of cytomegalovirus exposure and HLA in healthy donors. Overall study results and limits: In presence/absence analyses, roughly uniform sequencing depth across donors was assumed. Within a later analysis, the majority of CMV-associated TCR beta chains appeared HLA-restricted.

The CDR3 runs to 15 residues. The germline gives CDR1 ENHRY, CDR2 SYGVKD. V lost 4 bases, J lost 7 bases, and 19 bases lay in between. The PCR ran on 60 Vbeta and 13 Jbeta primers. Data came from immunoSEQ multiplex PCR; TCRdb stores just in-frame clones and leaves some out. This table holds approximately 150,000 clones. With regard to this clone: Its antigen remains unknown.

This clonotype originated in a male donor in good health and CMV-seronegative. The sample taken for sequencing was PBMCs. V and J are TRBV10-3 and TRBJ1-2; D is ambiguous. CDR3 coding DNA: TGTGCCATCAGTGCTCGAGGGCTTGGGTCTTTTGGCTACACCTTC. This sequence encodes CAISARGLGSFGYTF.